Listed below are T cell receptor beta chains from one sample, sequenced in a study of blood T cell repertoires in COVID-19. Profiling relied on immunoSEQ multiplex PCR, and the TCRdb table lists in-frame clones only, not all of them. This sample has approximately 10,000 clones; 70% to 90% occur once, and the top ten carry about 20%. The sequencing input was peripheral blood. The receptors derive from a woman aged 60-75 years with active COVID-19. Both conserved end residues are part of each CDR3. A D gene is named only where the DNA matches it firmly. Size is omitted from some rows. Given values are once, few, many or a class for expanded clones.

CDR3 | DNA | J | size | V | D
CASSPRRGQETQYF | TGTGCCAGCAGCCCACGCCGGGGGCAAGAGACCCAGTACTTC | TRBJ2-5 | . | TRBV11-2 | .
CASSGSGGLNTEAFF | TGCGCCAGCAGCGGATCAGGGGGCCTGAACACTGAAGCTTTCTTT | TRBJ1-1 | . | TRBV5-1 | TRBD1
CASSPGSTGQGFFVAKNIQYF | TGTGCCAGCAGCCCGGGATCTACGGGACAGGGATTTTTTGTAGCCAAAAACATTCAGTACTTC | TRBJ2-4 | . | TRBV7-8 | TRBD1
CASSQDIGRNQPQHF | TGTGCCAGCAGCCAAGATATCGGGAGGAATCAGCCCCAGCATTTT | TRBJ1-5 | . | TRBV3-1/TRBV3-2 | .
CASSQKFFLYEQYF | TGTGCCAGCAGCCAGAAGTTCTTCCTCTACGAGCAGTACTTC | TRBJ2-7 | once | TRBV5-6 | .
CAISELDRGTPAFF | TGTGCCATCAGTGAGTTGGACAGAGGAACGCCAGCTTTCTTT | TRBJ1-1 | once | TRBV10-3 | .
CASSGIGTSGLNEQFF | TGTGCCAGCAGTGGAATCGGGACTAGCGGTCTCAATGAGCAGTTCTTC | TRBJ2-1 | . | TRBV2 | TRBD2
CASSLVSQETQYF | TGTGCCAGCAGCTTGGTATCCCAAGAGACCCAGTACTTC | TRBJ2-5 | . | TRBV5-4 | .
CAWRGIGLAVYNEQFF | TGTGCCTGGAGGGGGATCGGACTAGCGGTCTACAATGAGCAGTTCTTC | TRBJ2-1 | . | TRBV30 | TRBD2
CASRNRDLPTEQFF | TGTGCCAGCAGAAACCGGGACTTACCCACTGAGCAGTTCTTC | TRBJ2-1 | . | TRBV6-6 | .
CASSLFAGIDDEQYF | TGCGCCAGCAGCTTGTTCGCGGGCATCGACGACGAGCAGTACTTC | TRBJ2-7 | . | TRBV5-1 | .
CASSPRWGGEQYF | TGTGCCAGCAGCCCCCGGTGGGGGGGCGAGCAGTACTTC | TRBJ2-7 | . | TRBV3-1/TRBV3-2 | TRBD2
CASSYRTSGSNEQFF | TGTGCCAGCAGCTACCGGACTAGCGGGAGTAATGAGCAGTTCTTC | TRBJ2-1 | . | TRBV5-6 | TRBD2
CASSFLGQSIAPDTQYF | TGTGCCAGCAGCTTCCTGGGACAGTCTATTGCGCCAGATACGCAGTATTTT | TRBJ2-3 | . | TRBV7-2 | TRBD1
CASSPGRGDGEQFF | TGTGCCAGCAGCCCCGGTCGGGGTGATGGTGAGCAGTTCTTC | TRBJ2-1 | . | TRBV7-6 | .
CASSKGGDTPYEQYF | TGTGCCAGCTCCAAAGGGGGGGACACTCCTTACGAGCAGTACTTC | TRBJ2-7 | . | TRBV18 | .
CASSEGGASTDTQYF | TGTGCCAGCAGCGAGGGGGGGGCTAGCACAGATACGCAGTATTTT | TRBJ2-3 | . | TRBV9 | .
CASSFGGQKLNGYTF | TGTGCCAGCAGTTTCGGGGGGCAGAAGTTAAATGGCTACACCTTC | TRBJ1-2 | once | TRBV28 | .
CASRRDSHNEQFF | TGTGCCAGCCGCCGGGACTCCCACAATGAGCAGTTCTTC | TRBJ2-1 | . | TRBV5-6 | .
CASSFRGEVYEQYF | TGCGCCAGCAGCTTCAGGGGCGAAGTCTACGAGCAGTACTTC | TRBJ2-7 | . | TRBV5-1 | .
CASSFLDYDYNEQFF | TGTGCCAGCAGCTTCTTGGACTACGACTACAATGAGCAGTTCTTC | TRBJ2-1 | once | TRBV13 | .
CASSYPGTGAVNEQFF | TGTGCCAGCAGTTATCCCGGGACAGGGGCCGTCAATGAGCAGTTCTTC | TRBJ2-1 | . | TRBV6-5 | TRBD1
CASSIPSGRNTGELFF | TGTGCCAGTAGTATTCCTAGCGGGAGGAACACCGGGGAGCTGTTTTTT | TRBJ2-2 | . | TRBV19 | TRBD2
CASSSQGNTEAFF | TGTGCCAGCAGCTCGCAGGGAAACACTGAAGCTTTCTTT | TRBJ1-1 | . | TRBV7-9 | .
CASSPKFPGQGVFYGYTF | TGTGCCAGTAGCCCAAAATTTCCGGGACAGGGAGTGTTCTATGGCTACACCTTC | TRBJ1-2 | once | TRBV19 | TRBD1
CASSLPDSGTQYF | TGTGCCAGCAGCTTGCCAGACTCGGGGACCCAGTACTTC | TRBJ2-5 | . | TRBV7-2 | .
CATRKRGGDQPQHF | TGTGCCACCAGAAAAAGGGGCGGAGATCAGCCCCAGCATTTT | TRBJ1-5 | . | TRBV15 | .
CAWKPWSSYNEQFF | TGTGCCTGGAAGCCTTGGAGCTCCTACAATGAGCAGTTCTTC | TRBJ2-1 | . | TRBV30 | .
CASSQQGAGGAFF | TGTGCCAGCAGCCAACAGGGGGCAGGCGGGGCTTTCTTT | TRBJ1-1 | few | TRBV5-5 | TRBD1
CASSLTPRTGAGEKLFF | TGTGCCAGCAGCTTAACACCTAGGACAGGGGCTGGTGAAAAACTGTTTTTT | TRBJ1-4 | . | TRBV7-8 | TRBD1
CASSVDQVTDTQYF | TGTGCCAGCAGCGTAGATCAGGTGACAGATACGCAGTATTTT | TRBJ2-3 | . | TRBV9 | .
CASSFQTGDEAFF | TGTGCCAGCAGTTTCCAAACAGGGGATGAAGCTTTCTTT | TRBJ1-1 | . | TRBV27 | TRBD1
CASSPNRQYF | TGTGCCAGCAGCCCTAACAGGCAGTACTTC | TRBJ2-7 | . | TRBV5-6 | .
CASQTNGGTGQETQYF | TGTGCCAGCCAAACCAACGGGGGGACAGGGCAAGAGACCCAGTACTTC | TRBJ2-5 | . | TRBV7-9 | TRBD1
CASSVAGGNTDTQYF | TGCGCCAGCAGTGTAGCGGGAGGAAACACAGATACGCAGTATTTT | TRBJ2-3 | . | TRBV10-1 | TRBD2
CASAKGVSFSYEQYF | TGTGCCAGCGCTAAGGGAGTAAGTTTCTCCTACGAGCAGTACTTC | TRBJ2-7 | once | TRBV21-1 | .
CASSFLYEQYF | TGTGCCAGCAGCTTCCTTTACGAGCAGTACTTC | TRBJ2-7 | . | TRBV3-1/TRBV3-2 | .
CAISQTGTRSYNEQFF | TGTGCCATCAGCCAAACCGGGACTAGAAGCTACAATGAGCAGTTCTTC | TRBJ2-1 | . | TRBV10-3 | TRBD2
CASSFTGSGGYTF | TGTGCCAGCAGTTTTACAGGGTCAGGCGGCTACACCTTC | TRBJ1-2 | . | TRBV27 | .
CSVHRGGTGQETQYF | TGCAGCGTCCACAGGGGGGGGACAGGACAAGAGACCCAGTACTTC | TRBJ2-5 | once | TRBV29-1 | .
CASSRQQGYGYTF | TGTGCCAGCAGCCGGCAGCAGGGGTATGGCTACACCTTC | TRBJ1-2 | once | TRBV3-1/TRBV3-2 | .
CSVATGDYTEAFF | TGCAGCGTCGCCACAGGGGACTACACTGAAGCTTTCTTT | TRBJ1-1 | . | TRBV29-1 | TRBD1
CASSAIQGTEAFF | TGTGCCAGCAGCGCCATCCAGGGCACTGAAGCTTTCTTT | TRBJ1-1 | . | TRBV11-2 | .
CASSPGGQGYEQYF | TGTGCCAGCAGTCCTGGGGGACAGGGCTACGAGCAGTACTTC | TRBJ2-7 | . | TRBV6-5 | TRBD1
CSASWTGGGIYYGYTF | TGCAGCGCCTCCTGGACAGGAGGCGGGATATACTATGGCTACACCTTC | TRBJ1-2 | . | TRBV29-1 | TRBD1
CASSLADFRAGENIQYF | TGCGCCAGCAGCTTGGCCGATTTTCGGGCGGGAGAGAACATTCAGTACTTC | TRBJ2-4 | . | TRBV5-1 | TRBD2
CSASATSHNEQFF | TGCAGTGCTAGTGCAACTAGTCACAATGAGCAGTTCTTC | TRBJ2-1 | . | TRBV20-1 | .
CASSMASGGTINEQFF | TGTGCCAGTAGTATGGCCAGCGGGGGGACAATCAATGAGCAGTTCTTC | TRBJ2-1 | once | TRBV19 | TRBD2
CASSRSLAGGPGELFF | TGTGCCAGCAGCCGCAGCCTAGCGGGAGGACCCGGGGAGCTGTTTTTT | TRBJ2-2 | . | TRBV7-8 | TRBD2
CASSTGGNTIYF | TGTGCCAGCAGTACCGGTGGAAACACCATATATTTT | TRBJ1-3 | few | TRBV2 | .
CASSLDGGQADTQYF | TGCGCCAGCAGCTTGGACGGGGGGCAGGCAGATACGCAGTATTTT | TRBJ2-3 | once | TRBV5-1 | .
CASSDRAEAFF | TGCGCCAGCAGTGACAGGGCTGAAGCTTTCTTT | TRBJ1-1 | few | TRBV10-2 | .
CASELSGANVLTF | TGTGCCAGCGAGCTCTCTGGGGCCAACGTCCTGACTTTC | TRBJ2-6 | few | TRBV19 | .
CASRRTSPGIDTQYF | TGTGCCAGTAGAAGGACTAGCCCGGGCATCGATACGCAGTATTTT | TRBJ2-3 | . | TRBV19 | TRBD2
CASSENIETYGYTF | TGTGCCAGCAGTGAAAATATAGAGACTTATGGCTACACCTTC | TRBJ1-2 | once | TRBV6-1 | .
CATSGLAGGPNTGELFF | TGTGCCACCTCGGGACTAGCGGGGGGCCCGAACACCGGGGAGCTGTTTTTT | TRBJ2-2 | . | TRBV24-1 | TRBD2
CAISEGFGRGNEQFF | TGTGCCATCAGTGAAGGATTCGGCCGGGGCAATGAGCAGTTCTTC | TRBJ2-1 | . | TRBV10-3 | .
CASSLEITGSDYEQYF | TGTGCCAGCAGCTTAGAGATAACGGGGTCCGACTACGAGCAGTACTTC | TRBJ2-7 | . | TRBV7-9 | .
CASAPSVGRTDTQYF | TGCGCCAGCGCTCCTAGCGTGGGGAGGACAGATACGCAGTATTTT | TRBJ2-3 | . | TRBV5-1 | .
CASSARLANNNEQFF | TGTGCCAGCAGCGCTAGACTAGCGAATAACAATGAGCAGTTCTTC | TRBJ2-1 | . | TRBV9 | TRBD2